The clone carrying this TCR beta chain was counted between two and nine times. At one end the junction does not follow the germline gene, possibly because of a read error. Only in-frame clones appear in the TCRdb table, and some are missing; sequencing was by immunoSEQ multiplex PCR. This sample carries under 200,000 clones, 80% to 85% of them seen once, and the ten largest clones take approximately 10%. The data derive from a study of blood T cell repertoires in COVID-19. About the study: The analysed material was cDNA or gDNA that came from T cells, B-cell-depleted T cells, or PBMCs.

Germline CDR1 LNHNV, CDR2 YYDKDF (reference sequence). The CDR3 covers 13 residues. Sequenced sample: peripheral blood. The receptor was isolated from a man between 70 and 80 years old with active or convalescent COVID-19. The chain couples TRBV15 to TRBJ1-1; TRBD1 matches at 7 bases. In nucleotides, the CDR3 is TGTGCCACCAGCAGGGACAGGAACCCTGAAGCTTTCTTT. Translation: CATSRDRNPEAFF.